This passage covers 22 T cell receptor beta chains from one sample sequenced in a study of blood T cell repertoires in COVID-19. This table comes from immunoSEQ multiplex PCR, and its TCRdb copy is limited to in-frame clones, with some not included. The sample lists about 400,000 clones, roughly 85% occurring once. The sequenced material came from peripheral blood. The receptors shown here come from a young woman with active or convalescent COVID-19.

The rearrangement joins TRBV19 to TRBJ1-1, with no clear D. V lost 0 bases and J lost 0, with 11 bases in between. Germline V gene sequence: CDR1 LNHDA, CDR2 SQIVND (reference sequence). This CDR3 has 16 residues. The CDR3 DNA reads TGTGCCAGTAGTATAGAGGGCGGACTTATGAACACTGAAGCTTTCTTT. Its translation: CASSIEGGLMNTEAFF.

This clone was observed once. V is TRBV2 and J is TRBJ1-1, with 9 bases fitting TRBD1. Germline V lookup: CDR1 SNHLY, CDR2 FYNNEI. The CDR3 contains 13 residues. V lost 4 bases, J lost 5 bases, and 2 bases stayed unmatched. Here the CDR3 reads CASSGTGDTEAFF. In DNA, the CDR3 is TGTGCCAGCAGTGGGACAGGGGATACTGAAGCTTTCTTT.

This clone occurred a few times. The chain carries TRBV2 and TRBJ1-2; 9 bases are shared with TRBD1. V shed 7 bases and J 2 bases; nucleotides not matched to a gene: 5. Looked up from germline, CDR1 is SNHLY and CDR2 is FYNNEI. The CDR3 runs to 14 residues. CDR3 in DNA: TGTGCCAGCATGAAGGGACAGGGAAACTATGGCTACACCTTC. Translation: CASMKGQGNYGYTF.

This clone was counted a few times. The CDR3 sequence: CASSPGQIYEQYF. CDR3 sequence (DNA): TGTGCCAGCAGCCCGGGACAAATCTACGAGCAGTACTTC. The chain combines TRBV7-8 with TRBJ2-7; D is possibly TRBD1 (6 bases). Trimming removed 5 bases from V and 3 bases from J, with 11 bases in between. CDR3 size: 13 residues. CDR1 is SGHVS and CDR2 is FQNEAQ in the germline V gene.

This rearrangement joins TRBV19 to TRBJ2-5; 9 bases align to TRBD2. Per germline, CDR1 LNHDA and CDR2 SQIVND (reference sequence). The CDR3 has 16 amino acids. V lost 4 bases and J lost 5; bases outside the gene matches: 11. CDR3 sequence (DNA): TGTGCCAGTAGTAGCAGATATAGCGGGAGCCAGGAGACCCAGTACTTC. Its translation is CASSSRYSGSQETQYF.

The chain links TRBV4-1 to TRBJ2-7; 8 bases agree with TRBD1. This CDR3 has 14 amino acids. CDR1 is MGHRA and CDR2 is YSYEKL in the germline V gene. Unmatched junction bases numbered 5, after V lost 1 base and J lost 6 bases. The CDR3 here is CASSQGTGFLEQYF. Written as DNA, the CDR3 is TGCGCCAGCAGCCAAGGGACAGGGTTCCTCGAGCAGTACTTC.

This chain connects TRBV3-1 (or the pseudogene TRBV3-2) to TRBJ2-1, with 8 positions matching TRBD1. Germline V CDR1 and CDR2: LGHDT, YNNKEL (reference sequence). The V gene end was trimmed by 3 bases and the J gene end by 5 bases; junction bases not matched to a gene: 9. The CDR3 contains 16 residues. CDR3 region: CASSHSGQAMNNEQFF. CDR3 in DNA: TGTGCCAGCAGCCACTCGGGACAGGCTATGAACAATGAGCAGTTCTTC.

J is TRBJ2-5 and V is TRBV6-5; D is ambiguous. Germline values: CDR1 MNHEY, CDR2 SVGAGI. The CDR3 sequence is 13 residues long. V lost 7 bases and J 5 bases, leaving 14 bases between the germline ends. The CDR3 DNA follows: TGTGCCAGCACCCGGAATGCAGCGGAGACCCAGTACTTC. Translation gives CASTRNAAETQYF.

Here the CDR3 DNA reads TGCAGCGTTTTGGGGGGAGAGACCCAGTACTTC. Protein product: CSVLGGETQYF. This rearrangement joins TRBV29-1 to TRBJ2-5; a weak D match, TRBD2 (6 bases). In germline, CDR1 is SQVTM, CDR2 ANQGSEA. V was pared by 5 bases and J by 4 bases, with 8 bases between. The CDR3 extends over 11 amino acids.

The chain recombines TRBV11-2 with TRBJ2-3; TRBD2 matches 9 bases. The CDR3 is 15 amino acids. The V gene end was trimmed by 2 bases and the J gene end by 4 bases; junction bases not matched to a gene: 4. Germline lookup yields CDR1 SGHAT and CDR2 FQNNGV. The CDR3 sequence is CASSLLAGGSDTQYF. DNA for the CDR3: TGTGCCAGCAGCTTACTGGCGGGAGGGTCAGATACGCAGTATTTT.

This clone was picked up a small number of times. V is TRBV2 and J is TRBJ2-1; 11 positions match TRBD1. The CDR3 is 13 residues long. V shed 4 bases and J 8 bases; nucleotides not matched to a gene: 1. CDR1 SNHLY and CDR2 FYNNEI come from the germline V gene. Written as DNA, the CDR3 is TGTGCCAGCAGTGGGGGACAGGGGGATGAGCAGTTCTTC. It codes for CASSGGQGDEQFF.

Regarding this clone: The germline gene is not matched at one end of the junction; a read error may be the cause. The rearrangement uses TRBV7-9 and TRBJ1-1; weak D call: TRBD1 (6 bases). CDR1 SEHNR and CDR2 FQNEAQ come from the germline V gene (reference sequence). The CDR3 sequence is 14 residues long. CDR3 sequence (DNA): TGTGCCAGCAGCGTAGCCAGGGGAAATACTGAAGCTTTCTTT. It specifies CASSVARGNTEAFF. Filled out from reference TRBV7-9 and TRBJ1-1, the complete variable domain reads DTGVSQNPRHKITKRGQNVTFRCDPISEHNRLYWYRQTLGQGPEFLTYFQNEAQLEKSRLLSDRFSAERPKGSFSTLEIQRTEQGDSAMYLCASSVARGNTEAFFGQGTRLTVV.

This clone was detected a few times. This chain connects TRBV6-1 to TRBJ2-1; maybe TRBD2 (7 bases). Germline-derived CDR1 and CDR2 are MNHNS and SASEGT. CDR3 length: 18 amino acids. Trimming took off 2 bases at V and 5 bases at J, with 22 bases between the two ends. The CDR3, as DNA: TGTGCCAGCAGTGAAAGAAGGGGGGGTGCGGCAGCGCACAATGAGCAGTTCTTC. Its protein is CASSERRGGAAAHNEQFF.

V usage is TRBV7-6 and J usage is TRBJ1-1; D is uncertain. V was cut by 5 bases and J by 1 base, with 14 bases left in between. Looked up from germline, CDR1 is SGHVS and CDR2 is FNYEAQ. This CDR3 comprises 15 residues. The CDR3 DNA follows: TGTGCCAGCAGCCCCGGCGGGGTCCGGAACACTGAAGCTTTCTTT. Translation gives CASSPGGVRNTEAFF.

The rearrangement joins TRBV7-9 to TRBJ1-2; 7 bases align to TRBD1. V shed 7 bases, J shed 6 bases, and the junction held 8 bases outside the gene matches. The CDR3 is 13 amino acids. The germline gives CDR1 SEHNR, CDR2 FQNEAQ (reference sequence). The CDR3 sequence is CASTTGNIDGYTF. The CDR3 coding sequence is TGTGCCAGCACGACAGGGAACATCGATGGCTACACCTTC. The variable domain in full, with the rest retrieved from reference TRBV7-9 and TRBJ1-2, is DTGVSQNPRHKITKRGQNVTFRCDPISEHNRLYWYRQTLGQGPEFLTYFQNEAQLEKSRLLSDRFSAERPKGSFSTLEIQRTEQGDSAMYLCASTTGNIDGYTFGSGTRLTVV.

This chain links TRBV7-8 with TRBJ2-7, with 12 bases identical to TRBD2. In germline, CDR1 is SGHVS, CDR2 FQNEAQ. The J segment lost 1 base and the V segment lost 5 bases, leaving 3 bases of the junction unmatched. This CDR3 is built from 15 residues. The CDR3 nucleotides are TGTGCCAGCAGCCCAGGACTAGCGGGGTCCTACGAGCAGTACTTC. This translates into CASSPGLAGSYEQYF.

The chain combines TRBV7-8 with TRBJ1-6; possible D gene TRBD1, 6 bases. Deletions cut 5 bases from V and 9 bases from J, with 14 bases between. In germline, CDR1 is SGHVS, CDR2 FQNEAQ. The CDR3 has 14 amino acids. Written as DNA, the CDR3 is TGTGCCAGCAGCCCGGACAGATCGTTTTCACCCCTCCACTTT. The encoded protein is CASSPDRSFSPLHF.

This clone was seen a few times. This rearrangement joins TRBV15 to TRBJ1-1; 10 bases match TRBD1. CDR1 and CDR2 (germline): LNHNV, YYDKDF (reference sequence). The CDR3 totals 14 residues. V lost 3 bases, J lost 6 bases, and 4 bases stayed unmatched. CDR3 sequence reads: CATSSRDRGSEAFF. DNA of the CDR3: TGTGCCACCAGCAGCCGGGACAGGGGATCTGAAGCTTTCTTT.

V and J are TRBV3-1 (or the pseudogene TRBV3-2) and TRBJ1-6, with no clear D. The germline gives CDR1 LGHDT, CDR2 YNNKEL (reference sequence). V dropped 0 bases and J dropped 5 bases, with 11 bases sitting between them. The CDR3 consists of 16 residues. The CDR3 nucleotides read TGTGCCAGCAGCCAAGATCTGGCCGTACATAATTCACCCCTCCACTTT. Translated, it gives CASSQDLAVHNSPLHF.

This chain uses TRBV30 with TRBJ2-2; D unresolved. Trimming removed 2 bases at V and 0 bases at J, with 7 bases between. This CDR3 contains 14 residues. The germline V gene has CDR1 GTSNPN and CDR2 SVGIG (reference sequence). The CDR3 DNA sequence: TGTGCCTGGAGTTCCCTTCCGAACACCGGGGAGCTGTTTTTT. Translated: CAWSSLPNTGELFF. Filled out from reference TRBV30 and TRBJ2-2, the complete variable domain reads SQTIHQWPATLVQPVGSPLSLECTVEGTSNPNLYWYRQAAGRGLQLLFYSVGIGQISSEVPQNLSASRPQDRQFILSSKKLLLSDSGFYLCAWSSLPNTGELFFGEGSRLTVL.

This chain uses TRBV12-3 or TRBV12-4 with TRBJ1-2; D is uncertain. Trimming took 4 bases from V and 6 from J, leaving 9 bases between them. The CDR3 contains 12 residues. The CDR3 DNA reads TGTGCCAGCAGTTCCGGACTTCATGGCTACACCTTC. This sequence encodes CASSSGLHGYTF.

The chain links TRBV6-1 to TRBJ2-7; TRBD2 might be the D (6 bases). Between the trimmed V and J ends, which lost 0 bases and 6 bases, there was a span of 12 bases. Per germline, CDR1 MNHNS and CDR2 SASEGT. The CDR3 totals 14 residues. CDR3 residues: CASSEAGLGGEQYF. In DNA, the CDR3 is TGTGCCAGCAGTGAAGCCGGTTTGGGGGGCGAGCAGTACTTC.